Included here is one T cell receptor (beta chain) sequence, with context. Antigen: not known. Sorted-subset replicate PCR reactions were performed with around 200 ng DNA, corresponding to 30,000 or so T cell genomes. Assay: immunoSEQ multiplex PCR; the TCRdb copy retains only in-frame clones and omits some. The sample comprises over a million clones, approximately 96% of which are singletons, and 1.2% rests with the top ten. V was clipped by 4 bases and J by 3 bases, with 6 bases between them. The CDR3 extends over 12 amino acids. The germline V gene encodes CDR1 MNHEY and CDR2 SVGAGI. The data derive from a study of shared clonotypes between healthy human individuals. On the study more broadly: Each donor had three CD4 naive, three CD4 memory, two CD8 naive and one CD8 memory plate. Study conclusions and caveats: The study sampled only blood, and tissue repertoires likely differ. Compared with clonotypes that all four donors shared, non-shared clonotypes had lower generation probabilities.

Input material: naive CD4+ T cells sorted from blood. Subset meaning: CD45RA+ positively selected. The chain couples TRBV6-5 to TRBJ1-2; D gene ambiguous. The source of this sequence is a man younger than 45 in good health. The DNA for the CDR3 is TGTGCCAGCAGTTGGCAGGACTATGGCTACACCTTC. Protein: CASSWQDYGYTF.